This T cell receptor (beta chain) was observed in a study of blood T cell repertoires in COVID-19 (dated by TCRdb to 2018 to 2021). At the level of the whole study: Collaborator samples came from the United States, Italy and Spain and covered acute and convalescent phases of COVID-19. A freely available public database, intended as a resource for researchers studying the immune response to SARS-CoV-2, is where the repertoires were released. Subjects who had been exposed to COVID-19, were actively infected with it, or had recovered from it provided the deeply sampled blood TCRbeta repertoires that made up the dataset. Sample metadata almost always included a de-identified subject ID, COVID-19 status, age in years and sex. The samples were drawn from two sources: the first 160 participants of the ongoing ImmuneRACE study, and 950 to 1,500 subjects contributed by 6 global collaborators. Where available, HLA class I and class II types were taken from metadata supplied by the sample provider and were not determined by assay-based typing. The prospective study material was composed of cDNA or gDNA derived from T cells, B-cell-depleted T cells, or PBMCs.

Broad study findings and their caveats: Clinical and demographic metadata were provided uncurated, with the amount varying by source and participant.

Enrolling through a virtual design, the prospective study's participants ranged in age from about 18 to 89 years and lived across roughly 23 United States geographic areas. To assign participants to cohorts, the prospective study relied on clinical history that participants themselves reported in a screening survey and a study questionnaire. For ImmuneRACE Cohort 3, a participant was defined as recovered based on two consecutive negative NP/OP PCR tests, clearance by a healthcare professional, or resolution of symptoms. In the prospective study, whole blood, serum and a nasopharyngeal or oropharyngeal swab were collected from each participant by mobile phlebotomists. Prospective study participants could optionally give additional blood draws and questionnaires over an approximately two-month period. Before DNA extraction, blood samples from the prospective study were shipped at room temperature or frozen.

The immunoSEQ Assay, a bias-controlled multiplex PCR, was used to amplify TCRbeta CDR3 regions from genomic DNA. Processing in the source paper ran as follows. Within the assay, amplification of reference gene primers was used to estimate how many nucleated cells each sample contained. Sequence reads were collapsed and filtered to measure the absolute abundance of every unique TCRbeta CDR3 rearrangement. For each sample, productive Simpson clonality was calculated as the square root of Simpson's diversity index over productive rearrangements. TCRdb obtained this table from immuneACCESS and retained in-frame rearrangements with V and J assigned. These tables miss some clones; where compared with another copy, unresolved V genes account for less than half of the shortfall, and the remainder is unexplained. V and J calls and clone size come straight from that table; D and trimming were deduced from the DNA. This sample lists about 140,000 clones; around 80% were detected once. The ten largest clones add up to approximately 6% of the sample.

From its cysteine to its phenylalanine, the CDR3 spans 16 amino acids. Only the CDR3 DNA is retained, 48 bases long and in frame from the first base. Trimming leaves V shorter by 4 bases and J shorter by 1 base, with the junction holding 3 bases beyond the gene matches. CDR1 and CDR2 (MNHNS, SASEGT) derive from the germline V gene. A word on this clone: The specificity of this receptor is unknown. Base qualities are not recorded, but no much larger clone differs from it by a single base.

The sample comprised PBMCs or T cells enriched from blood (not recorded which). The receptor chain draws on TRBV6-1 and TRBJ2-7; 14 central bases correspond to TRBD2. The TCR originated in a woman in her 50s who had recovered from COVID-19. The nucleotide sequence is TGTGCCAGCAGTGGACTAGCGGGGGGGGAGTCCTACGAGCAGTACTTC. This sequence encodes CASSGLAGGESYEQYF.